The 3 T cell receptor beta chains presented below share a single source sample, sequenced in a study of shared clonotypes between healthy human individuals. Sequencing used immunoSEQ multiplex PCR; TCRdb keeps in-frame clones, though not all of them. The sample shows about 1 million clones, about 77% of them seen only once. Sequenced sample: memory CD4+ T cells sorted from blood. As for subset: CD45RA-negative fraction. Receptors were obtained from a man aged 18 to 35 in good health.

V gene TRBV5-1 combines with J gene TRBJ2-5, with 7 bases lining up with TRBD2. The germline CDR1 and CDR2 sequences are SGHRS and YFSETQ. J lost 2 bases, V lost 0 bases, and 4 bases had no gene match. This CDR3 contains 15 residues. The CDR3 protein is CASSLGERGQETQYF. In DNA, the CDR3 is TGCGCCAGCAGCTTGGGGGAGCGGGGACAAGAGACCCAGTACTTC. The variable domain in full, completed from reference TRBV5-1 and TRBJ2-5, reads KAGVTQTPRYLIKTRGQQVTLSCSPISGHRSVSWYQQTPGQGLQFLFEYFSETQRNKGNFPGRFSGRQFSNSRSEMNVSTLELGDSALYLCASSLGERGQETQYFGPGTRLLVL.

This clone has more than one count but fewer than ten. The genes are TRBV2 and TRBJ1-2, with D unclear. The germline gives CDR1 SNHLY, CDR2 FYNNEI. V was trimmed by 6 bases and J by 3 bases, leaving 11 bases between them. This CDR3 is built from 13 residues. The CDR3 is CASSHGPDYGYTF. The CDR3 DNA follows: TGTGCCAGCAGCCACGGGCCAGACTATGGCTACACCTTC.

The V call is TRBV19, the J call TRBJ2-7, with 10 bases lining up with TRBD1. The V segment lost 4 bases and the J segment 3 bases; nucleotides outside the gene matches: 9. The germline V gene encodes CDR1 LNHDA and CDR2 SQIVND (reference sequence). The CDR3 runs to 16 residues. This chain's CDR3 is CASSSPGTGAGYEQYF. The CDR3 DNA follows: TGTGCCAGTAGTAGCCCCGGGACAGGGGCAGGCTACGAGCAGTACTTC.